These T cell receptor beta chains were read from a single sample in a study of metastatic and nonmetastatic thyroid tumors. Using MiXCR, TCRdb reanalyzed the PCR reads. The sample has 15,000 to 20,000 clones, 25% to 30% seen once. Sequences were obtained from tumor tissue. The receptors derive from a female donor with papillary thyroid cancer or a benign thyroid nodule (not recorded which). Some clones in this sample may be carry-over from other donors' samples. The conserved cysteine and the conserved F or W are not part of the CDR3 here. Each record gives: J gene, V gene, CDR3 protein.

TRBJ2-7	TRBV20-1	SASPGLSAYEQY
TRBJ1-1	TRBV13	ASSAEQGRERAF
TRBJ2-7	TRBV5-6	ASSLAENEYEQY
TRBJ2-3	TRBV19	ASRDFLTDTQY
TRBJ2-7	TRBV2	AARSRRYEQY
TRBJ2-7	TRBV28	ASRTTGGGFSYEQY
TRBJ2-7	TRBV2	ASTGTGGEYEQY
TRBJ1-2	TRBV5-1	ASSSGQGGGYT
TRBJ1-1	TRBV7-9	ASSPQDGVNTEAF
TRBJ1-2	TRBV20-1	SAIPGAHYGYT
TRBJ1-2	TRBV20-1	SAIMTEANYGYT
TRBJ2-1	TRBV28	ATQDSYNEQF
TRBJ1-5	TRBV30	AWTYGTGNQPQH
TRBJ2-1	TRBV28	ASSFWGSTNEQF
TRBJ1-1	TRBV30	ASRDKGWTEAF
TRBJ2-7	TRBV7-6	ASSPSRVERFY
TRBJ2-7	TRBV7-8	ASNPMGTGNYEQY
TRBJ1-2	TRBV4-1	ASSQDERTALYGYT
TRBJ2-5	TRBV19	ATGGGGRTGETQY
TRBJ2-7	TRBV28	ASSQGPSYEQY
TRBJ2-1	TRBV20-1	SAEILGTERYNEQF
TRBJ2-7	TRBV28	ASSSSNMGLGSYEQY
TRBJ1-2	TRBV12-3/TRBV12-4	ASSHRDSDPNYGYT
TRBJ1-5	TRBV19	ASSAGGNQPQH
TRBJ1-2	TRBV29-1	SVEDSGYGYT
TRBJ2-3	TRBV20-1	SASNRKGADTQY
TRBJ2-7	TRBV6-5	ASSYAYLSYYEQY
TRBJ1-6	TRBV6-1	ASSDVAAYSPLH
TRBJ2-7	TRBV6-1	ASSERGRKGVGEQY
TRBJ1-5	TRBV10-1	ASSDPGTGLYSNQPQH
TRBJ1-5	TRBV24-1	ATSDLAGEPQH
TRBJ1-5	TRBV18	ASSPRDRGSNQPQH
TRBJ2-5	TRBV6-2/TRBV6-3	ASRRGGPQETQY
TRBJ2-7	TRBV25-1	ASSWTGGYEQY
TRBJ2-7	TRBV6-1	ASSEMGYEQY
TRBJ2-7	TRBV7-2	ASSPGLGEQY
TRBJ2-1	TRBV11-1	ASSHAPTHPRGYNEQF
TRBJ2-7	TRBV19	ASSPGWTNYEQY
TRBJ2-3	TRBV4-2	ASSPPGQAPTDTQY
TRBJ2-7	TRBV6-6	ASSTRGAKAGAGGEQY
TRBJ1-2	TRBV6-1	ASMLGTGRYGYT